These 20 T cell receptor beta chains were all obtained from the same sample, sequenced in a study of OX40 agonist ivuxolimab in advanced cancers. The table came from immunoSEQ multiplex PCR; TCRdb's copy has only in-frame clones and leaves some out. The data contain about 100,000 clones, more than 85% of them seen just once; the ten biggest clones take up approximately 0.58%. The material was CD4+ or CD8+ T cells sorted from blood, obtained in a trial of the OX40 agonist ivuxolimab. The origin of the receptors is an adult with an advanced solid tumor such as melanoma, head and neck, liver or kidney cancer.

The rearrangement uses TRBV4-3 and TRBJ2-1; 7 bases match TRBD2. Germline V gives CDR1 LGHNA, CDR2 YSLEER. There are 16 residues in the CDR3. V gave up 1 base and J gave up 3 bases; unmatched junction bases: 6. CDR3 nucleotide sequence: TGCGCCAGCAGCCAAGTGGTTGCTAGCGGCTACAATGAGCAGTTCTTC. Protein: CASSQVVASGYNEQFF.

The chain is built from TRBV11-3 and TRBJ2-7; 12 positions agree with TRBD2. V dropped 5 bases and J dropped 0; count of bases not matched to a gene: 8. The germline V gene has CDR1 SGHNT and CDR2 YENEEA. There are 17 residues in the CDR3. As DNA, the CDR3 is TGTGCCAGCAGCCCAGCTAGCGGGAGGGCCAGCTCCTACGAGCAGTACTTC. It codes for CASSPASGRASSYEQYF. Together with reference TRBV11-3 and TRBJ2-7, the CDR3 gives the full variable domain: EAGVVQSPRYKIIEKKQPVAFWCNPISGHNTLYWYLQNLGQGPELLIRYENEEAVDDSQLPKDRFSAERLKGVDSTLKIQPAELGDSAVYLCASSPASGRASSYEQYFGPGTRLTVT.

V and J are TRBV2 and TRBJ1-2; D remains unclear. The germline V gene encodes CDR1 SNHLY and CDR2 FYNNEI. The CDR3 length is 14 residues. Trimming shortened V by 0 bases and J by 4 bases, and 9 bases separated the two germline ends. As DNA, the CDR3 is TGTGCCAGCAGTGAAGCGCCTAATACCTATGGCTACACCTTC. It yields the protein CASSEAPNTYGYTF.

V and J are TRBV7-9 and TRBJ1-4; 9 nucleotides agree with TRBD1. The CDR3 is 14 residues long. V lost 5 bases to trimming and J lost 6 bases; unmatched junction nucleotides: 4. CDR1 is SEHNR, CDR2 FQNEAQ, per germline (reference sequence). CDR3 residues: CASSPGQGYEKLFF. The CDR3 region has the DNA TGTGCCAGCAGCCCGGGACAGGGCTATGAAAAACTGTTTTTT.

The V and J genes are TRBV5-6 and TRBJ2-7, with 7 bases aligning to TRBD1. Trimming took 0 bases from V and 1 from J; bases not matched to a gene: 7. Germline V gives CDR1 SGHDT, CDR2 YYEEEE. CDR3 size: 16 residues. CDR3 bases: TGTGCCAGCAGCTTGGCCTCGACAGGGTTTTCCTACGAGCAGTACTTC. Protein product: CASSLASTGFSYEQYF.

The rearrangement uses TRBV10-2 and TRBJ1-5, with D possibly being TRBD1 (5 bases). CDR3 length: 16 residues. Trimming removed 3 bases from V and 4 bases from J, with 16 bases in between. Germline loops: CDR1 WSHSY, CDR2 SAAADI. The CDR3: CASSELTGSVNQPQHF. As DNA, the CDR3 is TGCGCCAGCAGTGAACTTACAGGTTCAGTAAATCAGCCCCAGCATTTT.

The chain is built from TRBV7-9 and TRBJ2-5; TRBD2 agrees at 8 bases. The CDR3 totals 19 residues. Germline loops: CDR1 SEHNR, CDR2 FQNEAQ (reference sequence). The trim removed 2 bases at V and 4 bases at J, leaving 18 bases unmatched. The chain's CDR3 is CASSLRRLRAGVGAETQYF. DNA of the CDR3: TGTGCCAGCAGCTTAAGGAGATTAAGAGCGGGAGTTGGAGCAGAGACCCAGTACTTC.

This clone was recorded only once. V gene TRBV7-8 combines with J gene TRBJ1-5, with 9 bases fitting TRBD1. V lost 5 bases, J lost 4 bases, and 3 bases stayed unmatched. Germline V gene lookup returns CDR1 SGHVS and CDR2 FQNEAQ. The CDR3 runs 14 residues. CDR3 amino acids: CASSPDRGNQPQHF. The DNA of the CDR3 is TGTGCCAGCAGCCCGGACAGGGGTAATCAGCCCCAGCATTTT. The full variable domain, its missing parts supplied by reference TRBV7-8 and TRBJ1-5, is GAGVSQSPRYKVAKRGQDVALRCDPISGHVSLFWYQQALGQGPEFLTYFQNEAQLDKSGLPSDRFFAERPEGSVSTLKIQRTQQEDSAVYLCASSPDRGNQPQHFGDGTRLSIL.

The chain combines TRBV7-2 with TRBJ2-1; a weak D match, TRBD1 (6 bases). CDR3 length: 15 amino acids. V shed 5 bases and J shed 8 bases, with 19 bases lying between them. The germline gives CDR1 SGHTA, CDR2 FQGNSA. The CDR3 DNA follows: TGTGCCAGCAGCAGAGGGGGACCGCGGAGCGATGAGCAGTTCTTC. Amino acids: CASSRGGPRSDEQFF.

This rearrangement joins TRBV18 to TRBJ2-7; 8 bases line up with TRBD2. V dropped 6 bases and J dropped 3; count of bases not matched to a gene: 7. The CDR3 sequence is 14 residues long. Germline lookup yields CDR1 KGHSH and CDR2 LQKENI. The CDR3 DNA is TGTGCCAGCTCCCCCGGGACTAGGAACTACGAGCAGTACTTC. Protein: CASSPGTRNYEQYF.

This sequence joins TRBV10-3 and TRBJ1-1, with D uncertain. Germline CDR1 is ENHRY and CDR2 is SYGVKD. The CDR3 loop spans 12 amino acids. Trimming cost V 5 bases and J 5 bases, with 9 bases left between them. DNA for the CDR3: TGTGCCATCAGTCCGGTACGTACTGAAGCTTTCTTT. Its protein is CAISPVRTEAFF.

The V call is TRBV10-3, the J call TRBJ2-7; D is perhaps TRBD1 (5 bases). In germline, CDR1 is ENHRY, CDR2 SYGVKD. Trimming cost V 8 bases and J 4 bases, with 15 bases left between them. The length of the CDR3 is 13 residues. CDR3 in DNA: TGTGCCATCGGGGTCCAAGGGGCATACGAGCAGTACTTC. It codes for CAIGVQGAYEQYF.

The chain carries TRBV30 and TRBJ2-5; 10 bases are a match to TRBD2. Trimming removed 0 bases from V and 4 bases from J; junction bases left unmatched: 11. The length of the CDR3 is 17 residues. Germline values: CDR1 GTSNPN, CDR2 SVGIG (reference sequence). CDR3 amino acids: CAWSVGSLAGVLETQYF. The CDR3 bases are TGTGCCTGGAGTGTTGGTTCTCTAGCGGGAGTACTAGAGACCCAGTACTTC.

The gene calls are TRBV9 and TRBJ1-1; perhaps TRBD1 as D (5 bases). This CDR3 has 15 residues. Germline CDR1 and CDR2: SGDLS and YYNGEE. Between the trimmed V and J ends, which lost 3 bases and 7 bases, there was a span of 19 bases. DNA for the CDR3: TGTGCCAGCAGCGCCGGGGACTCCCTACGGGATGAAGCTTTCTTT. Translating it yields CASSAGDSLRDEAFF. Together with reference TRBV9 and TRBJ1-1, the CDR3 gives the full variable domain: DSGVTQTPKHLITATGQRVTLRCSPRSGDLSVYWYQQSLDQGLQFLIQYYNGEERAKGNILERFSAQQFPDLHSELNLSSLELGDSALYFCASSAGDSLRDEAFFGQGTRLTVV.

This clone was detected only a few times. The chain joins TRBV2 to TRBJ2-7, with 9 bases aligning to TRBD2. Trimming cost V 7 bases and J 2 bases; bases outside gene matches: 3. Germline-derived CDR1 and CDR2 are SNHLY and FYNNEI. This CDR3 comprises 13 residues. Written as DNA, the CDR3 is TGTGCCAGCACGGGCGGGAGGGCCTACGAGCAGTACTTC. Translating gives CASTGGRAYEQYF.

V gene TRBV28 combines with J gene TRBJ2-3; D may match TRBD1 or TRBD2 (5 bases each). Germline V gene data show CDR1 as MDHEN and CDR2 as SYDVKM. The CDR3 runs to 15 residues. V was cut by 6 bases and J by 5 bases, with 18 bases left in between. CDR3 DNA sequence: TGTGCCAGCAGGAACCGGGACCAAGATATAGATACGCAGTATTTT. It translates to CASRNRDQDIDTQYF.

The chain uses TRBV18 and TRBJ2-2; 10 nucleotides match TRBD2. CDR1 is KGHSH and CDR2 is LQKENI in the germline V gene. The CDR3 sequence is 16 residues long. After removal of 4 bases from V and 5 bases from J, the junction contained 7 bases not matched to a gene. The CDR3 region is CASSQTSGKGTGELFF. For the CDR3, the DNA is TGTGCCAGCTCACAAACTAGCGGGAAAGGGACCGGGGAGCTGTTTTTT.

The CDR3, as DNA: TGCAGCGTTGAATTGGCTGCCAATGAGCAGTTCTTC. It is translated as CSVELAANEQFF. J is TRBJ2-1 and V is TRBV29-1, with D unclear. The CDR3 is 12 amino acids. In germline, CDR1 is SQVTM, CDR2 ANQGSEA. Trimming removed 2 bases from V and 6 bases from J, with 8 bases in between.

V usage is TRBV5-1 and J usage is TRBJ2-2, with 7 nucleotides matching TRBD2. The junction had 4 bases not matched to a gene; V was cut back by 4 bases and J by 4 bases. Germline CDR1 reads SGHRS; CDR2 reads YFSETQ. CDR3 length: 14 residues. CDR3 coding DNA: TGCGCCAGCAGCCTGCGGGGGAGCACCGGGGAGCTGTTTTTT. As protein: CASSLRGSTGELFF.

A note on this clone: The junction departs from germline at one end; a sequencing error may be responsible. The chain combines TRBV7-2 with TRBJ2-4; maybe TRBD2 (6 bases). This CDR3 is 14 amino acids long. CDR1 SGHTA and CDR2 FQGNSA come from the germline V gene. The DNA for the CDR3 is TGTGCCAGCAGCACCTCAACCGGGACTCGAAGTCGGGACTTC. This gives the protein CASSTSTGTRSRDF.